One sample yielded the 28 T cell receptor beta chains listed below, sequenced in a study of vaccination and CD4 T cells after COVID-19. Treatment in this sample: 10-day PBMC culture with coronavirus spike peptide pools or control peptides (ViraFEST assay). Cultured CD4+ T cell DNA was sequenced using the Oncomine TCR Beta short-read assay. One entry per CDR3 protein results from TCRdb running MiXCR on the PCR reads. The sample carries 22,000 or so distinct CDR3 sequences, about 51% recorded once. These receptors' targets are unknown. The sequencing input was CD4+ T cells from blood, cultured in vitro. These receptors were obtained from a human donor who had recovered from COVID-19.

In its sample, this clonotype was seen a few times. J is TRBJ2-4 and V is TRBV24-1; D is unclear. The germline V gene encodes CDR1 KGHDR and CDR2 SFDVKD. Trimming left V 4 bases short and J 0 bases short, with 9 bases between. This CDR3 is 15 amino acids long. As DNA, the CDR3 is TGTGCCACCAGTGAGGCAGGCGCAGCCAAAAACATTCAGTACTTC. It encodes CATSEAGAAKNIQYF.

The chain links TRBV11-2 to TRBJ2-7; no clear D gene. The V and J ends lost 5 bases and 3 bases respectively, with 5 bases between them. The germline V gene has CDR1 SGHAT and CDR2 FQNNGV. This CDR3 spans 11 amino acids. CDR3 in DNA: TGTGCCAGCAGCGCTCACTACGAGCAGTACTTC. Its translation is CASSAHYEQYF. Full variable domain (outside the CDR3, taken from reference TRBV11-2 and TRBJ2-7): EAGVAQSPRYKIIEKRQSVAFWCNPISGHATLYWYQQILGQGPKLLIQFQNNGVVDDSQLPKDRFSAERLKGVDSTLKIQPAKLEDSAVYLCASSAHYEQYFGPGTRLTVT.

The chain couples TRBV12-3 or TRBV12-4 to TRBJ1-2; 10 bases are a match to TRBD1. The junction had 7 bases not matched to a gene; V was cut back by 7 bases and J by 2 bases. This CDR3 is 15 amino acids long. As DNA, the CDR3 is TGTGCCAGCACCATGAGGACAGGGGGGAACTATGGCTACACCTTC. Amino acids: CASTMRTGGNYGYTF.

This clonotype ranks as medium-sized. The chain uses TRBV20-1 and TRBJ1-2; the D is unclear. V dropped 5 bases and J dropped 2 bases, with 9 bases sitting between them. The CDR3 is 12 residues long. The germline V gene encodes CDR1 DFQATT and CDR2 SNEGSKA (reference sequence). The CDR3 coding sequence is TGCAGTGCTTCGACGGAAAACTATGGCTACACCTTC. Translating it yields CSASTENYGYTF.

This chain uses TRBV10-1 with TRBJ2-2; 8 bases fit TRBD2. The V gene's germline CDR1 is WNHNN and CDR2 SYGVQD (reference sequence). The CDR3 runs to 15 residues. V dropped 4 bases and J dropped 4; count of bases not matched to a gene: 5. The DNA for the CDR3 is TGCGCCAGCAGTGTTGGGCTAGCGGGCACCGGGGAGCTGTTTTTT. Translation: CASSVGLAGTGELFF.

Only a few counts were recorded for this clonotype. J is TRBJ1-6 and V is TRBV5-1, with 7 bases identical to TRBD1. The CDR3 extends over 14 amino acids. CDR1 and CDR2 (germline): SGHRS, YFSETQ. The junction had 2 bases not matched to a gene; V was cut back by 4 bases and J by 4 bases. CDR3: CASSAGQYNSPLHF. CDR3 nucleotides: TGCGCCAGCAGCGCGGGACAGTATAATTCACCCCTCCACTTT.

V and J are TRBV19 and TRBJ1-2; D possibly corresponds to TRBD1 (6 bases). The CDR3 totals 14 residues. The germline CDR1 and CDR2 sequences are LNHDA and SQIVND (reference sequence). V lost 5 bases and J 7 bases, leaving 17 bases between the germline ends. The CDR3, as DNA: TGTGCCAGTAGTGCCCTCCAGGGGACGGGTGGCTACACCTTC. Translated: CASSALQGTGGYTF.

This clonotype was detected a few times. The V gene is TRBV2, the J gene TRBJ1-1; 9 nucleotides agree with TRBD1. Looked up from germline, CDR1 is SNHLY and CDR2 is FYNNEI. The V and J ends lost 4 bases and 3 bases, in that order; junction bases with no gene match: 6. The CDR3 contains 15 residues. In nucleotides, the CDR3 is TGTGCCAGCAGTGCAGACAGGGGGGGAGACACTGAAGCTTTCTTT. Translation: CASSADRGGDTEAFF.

This sequence joins TRBV5-8 and TRBJ1-1, with D maybe TRBD1 (5 bases). The CDR3 spans 15 residues. Germline V gene lookup returns CDR1 SGHTS and CDR2 YDEGEE. V was cut by 3 bases and J by 7 bases, with 19 bases left in between. The CDR3 loop is CASSSRRQGRLEAFF. CDR3 in DNA: TGTGCCAGCAGCTCGAGGAGGCAGGGACGCCTTGAAGCTTTCTTT.

This chain connects TRBV28 to TRBJ1-5, with D possibly TRBD1 on 6 matching bases. Per germline, CDR1 MDHEN and CDR2 SYDVKM. The CDR3 is 14 amino acids. V gave up 5 bases and J gave up 0 bases, with 8 bases separating them. The CDR3 nucleotides are TGTGCCAGCAGTACAGGGCTTAGCAATCAGCCCCAGCATTTT. It specifies CASSTGLSNQPQHF.

This clonotype came up a few times. This sequence joins TRBV6-5 and TRBJ2-5, with D uncertain. The ends were cut back, 2 bases at V and 3 bases at J, with 4 bases in the middle. CDR1 and CDR2 (germline): MNHEY, SVGAGI. The CDR3 is 12 amino acids. The chain's CDR3 is CASSYREETQYF. The CDR3 nucleotides read TGTGCCAGCAGTTACAGAGAAGAGACCCAGTACTTC.

The chain couples TRBV6-1 to TRBJ2-3, with 8 positions matching TRBD2. This CDR3 is 15 amino acids long. The germline CDR1 and CDR2 sequences are MNHNS and SASEGT. Trimming cost V 4 bases and J 6 bases; bases outside gene matches: 9. DNA of the CDR3: TGTGCCAGCAGTGGACAGCGGGAGAGGGGCGATACGCAGTATTTT. It yields the protein CASSGQRERGDTQYF.

The V gene is TRBV7-9, the J gene TRBJ2-5, with TRBD2 matching 9 bases. This CDR3 contains 17 residues. With V trimmed by 1 base and J by 2 bases, 8 bases remained unmatched. Germline V lookup: CDR1 SEHNR, CDR2 FQNEAQ (reference sequence). The CDR3 DNA follows: TGTGCCAGCAGCTTAGGAAGTAGCGGGAGACCACAAGAGACCCAGTACTTC. Amino acids: CASSLGSSGRPQETQYF.

The rearrangement links TRBV19 to TRBJ2-1, with no clear D. Germline V gene lookup returns CDR1 LNHDA and CDR2 SQIVND (reference sequence). V dropped 5 bases and J dropped 2 bases, with 16 bases sitting between them. This CDR3 has 16 amino acids. CDR3 coding DNA: TGTGCCAGTAGTCGCCCCAGCGCAGAGGCCTACAATGAGCAGTTCTTC. Amino acids: CASSRPSAEAYNEQFF. The full variable domain, rest sourced from reference TRBV19 and TRBJ2-1, is DGGITQSPKYLFRKEGQNVTLSCEQNLNHDAMYWYRQDPGQGLRLIYYSQIVNDFQKGDIAEGYSVSREKKESFPLTVTSAQKNPTAFYLCASSRPSAEAYNEQFFGPGTRLTVL.

This clonotype was recorded a few times. The chain combines TRBV6-2 or TRBV6-3 with TRBJ2-3; 8 positions agree with TRBD2. Germline assignment: CDR1 MNHEY and CDR2 SVGEGT. After removal of 7 bases from V and 2 bases from J, the junction contained 8 bases not matched to a gene. This CDR3 region has 15 residues. Written as DNA, the CDR3 is TGTGCCAGCACGTTGCGGACTAGCTCCACAGATACGCAGTATTTT. Amino acids: CASTLRTSSTDTQYF.

On this clonotype: Relative to the germline gene, one junction end is altered; a read error may explain this. The rearrangement uses TRBV6-4 and TRBJ2-7; D is unclear. The CDR3 loop spans 14 amino acids. Germline CDR1 is MRHNA and CDR2 is SNTAGT. The CDR3 region has the DNA TGTGCCAGCAGTGACGACCAGCCCAAGGGCGAGCGGTACTTC. As protein: CASSDDQPKGERYF.

This clonotype was recorded only once. The chain links TRBV20-1 to TRBJ2-5; D may be TRBD1 (6 bases). CDR3 length equals 15 residues. Trimming stripped 1 base from V and 5 bases from J, with 17 bases between. Germline CDR1 DFQATT, CDR2 SNEGSKA (reference sequence). The CDR3 region is CSARGSTGLLETQYF. CDR3 DNA sequence: TGCAGTGCTAGAGGTAGTACAGGGTTACTGGAGACCCAGTACTTC.

J is TRBJ1-4 and V is TRBV6-5, with 9 bases lining up with TRBD1. CDR3 size: 16 residues. Looked up from germline, CDR1 is MNHEY and CDR2 is SVGAGI. With V trimmed by 2 bases and J by 4 bases, 5 bases remained unmatched. CDR3 residues: CASSYGTGSINEKLFF. As DNA, the CDR3 is TGTGCCAGCAGTTACGGGACAGGGAGTATTAATGAAAAACTGTTTTTT.

The gene calls are TRBV18 and TRBJ2-4; 8 bases fit TRBD1. The V gene's germline CDR1 is KGHSH and CDR2 LQKENI. The CDR3 totals 12 residues. V shed 6 bases, J shed 12 bases, and the junction held 7 bases outside the gene matches. The CDR3 loop is CASSPEDRDQYF. CDR3 DNA sequence: TGTGCCAGCTCGCCGGAGGACAGGGATCAGTACTTC.

This chain joins TRBV20-1 and TRBJ2-7; D gene uncertain. Germline V gene lookup returns CDR1 DFQATT and CDR2 SNEGSKA (reference sequence). Trimming removed 6 bases from V and 3 bases from J, with 15 bases in between. This CDR3 region has 13 residues. The CDR3 reads CSAPGQGHYEQYF. The CDR3 DNA reads as TGCAGTGCGCCGGGTCAAGGCCACTACGAGCAGTACTTC.

The sample holds a few counts of this clonotype. This chain links TRBV27 with TRBJ1-5; D is unclear. CDR1 is MNHEY, CDR2 SMNVEV, per germline (reference sequence). V was pared by 3 bases and J by 0 bases, with 18 bases between. This CDR3 contains 18 residues. The CDR3 sequence is CASSFRGPSLYSNQPQHF. The CDR3 coding sequence is TGTGCCAGCAGTTTTCGCGGTCCATCCCTTTATAGCAATCAGCCCCAGCATTTT.

This clonotype has only a few counts. This chain uses TRBV10-3 with TRBJ2-7; TRBD2 aligns across 11 bases. The CDR3 has 15 amino acids. J was trimmed by 1 base and V by 6 bases; bases with no gene match: 5. CDR1 is ENHRY, CDR2 SYGVKD, per germline. The CDR3 loop is CAISGTSGRSYEQYF. CDR3 nucleotide sequence: TGTGCCATCAGCGGAACTAGCGGGAGATCCTACGAGCAGTACTTC.

The gene calls are TRBV24-1 and TRBJ2-5; D gene unclear. Germline CDR1 and CDR2: KGHDR and SFDVKD. CDR3 size: 14 residues. V dropped 3 bases and J dropped 7 bases, with 14 bases sitting between them. The CDR3 DNA sequence: TGTGCCACCAGTGATACCCGGGCCTTCCCGACCCAGTACTTC. It encodes CATSDTRAFPTQYF.

This clonotype occurred a few times. The CDR3 DNA sequence: TGCAGTGCTAGAGGTCGGTTCGGCGGAAACACCATATATTTT. Protein: CSARGRFGGNTIYF. V is TRBV20-1 and J is TRBJ1-3; D remains unclear. Germline CDR1 is DFQATT and CDR2 is SNEGSKA (reference sequence). The CDR3 is 14 amino acids. V lost 1 base and J 4 bases, leaving 11 bases between the germline ends.

This clonotype showed up just a few times. The rearrangement joins TRBV14 to TRBJ1-1, with D possibly being TRBD1 (6 bases). The germline V and J ends were trimmed by 5 bases and 1 base, with 8 bases remaining between them. Per germline, CDR1 SGHDN and CDR2 FVKESK. This CDR3 region has 13 residues. The CDR3 loop reads CASSGQSNTEAFF. The CDR3 DNA is TGTGCCAGCAGCGGACAGTCGAACACTGAAGCTTTCTTT.

The chain is built from TRBV12-3 or TRBV12-4 and TRBJ2-5; possible D gene TRBD2, 7 bases. V was clipped by 2 bases and J by 5 bases, with 18 bases between them. CDR3 length: 16 residues. CDR3 region: CASSLRGGSYQETQYF. CDR3 coding DNA: TGTGCCAGCAGTTTAAGGGGGGGGTCCTATCAGGAGACCCAGTACTTC.

This clonotype was observed a single time. This chain joins TRBV5-1 and TRBJ1-5; 7 bases line up with TRBD1. CDR1 SGHRS and CDR2 YFSETQ come from the germline V gene. The V segment lost 0 bases and the J segment 6 bases; nucleotides outside the gene matches: 6. This CDR3 has 15 amino acids. Written as DNA, the CDR3 is TGCGCCAGCAGCTTGGACGACCGGACAGGTCAGCCCCAGCATTTT. This sequence encodes CASSLDDRTGQPQHF.

The V gene is TRBV4-1, the J gene TRBJ1-6; D perhaps matches TRBD1 (5 bases). Trimming shortened V by 0 bases and J by 8 bases, and 14 bases separated the two germline ends. Germline V gene lookup returns CDR1 MGHRA and CDR2 YSYEKL. The CDR3 consists of 16 residues. CDR3 residues: CASSQDRTTRHSPLHF. CDR3 sequence (DNA): TGCGCCAGCAGCCAAGACCGGACAACCCGACATTCACCCCTCCACTTT.